Listed here are 20 T cell receptor beta chains from one sample, sequenced in a study of blood T cell repertoires in COVID-19. Clones were read by immunoSEQ multiplex PCR, and TCRdb kept only the in-frame ones, dropping some. The table has fewer than 45,000 clones, about 89% seen once; the top ten hold about a tenth. Material for sequencing was peripheral blood. These receptor sequences come from a man older than 75 with active COVID-19.

The V call is TRBV5-1, the J call TRBJ2-2; 7 nucleotides agree with TRBD1. CDR1 and CDR2 from the germline V gene are SGHRS and YFSETQ. The CDR3 contains 14 residues. J was trimmed by 7 bases and V by 0 bases; bases with no gene match: 3. This CDR3 is CASSLVAGGGELFF. CDR3 nucleotides: TGCGCCAGCAGCTTGGTGGCAGGGGGCGGGGAGCTGTTTTTT.

V and J are TRBV30 and TRBJ2-4; D is perhaps TRBD1 (6 bases). Germline V gene sequence: CDR1 GTSNPN, CDR2 SVGIG (reference sequence). CDR3 length: 15 amino acids. V dropped 3 bases and J dropped 3 bases, with 15 bases sitting between them. DNA for the CDR3: TGTGCCTGGAGGACGGACAGAAATATCAAAAACATTCAGTACTTC. As protein: CAWRTDRNIKNIQYF.

V and J are TRBV14 and TRBJ1-2; D may be TRBD1 (6 bases). Germline-derived CDR1 and CDR2 are SGHDN and FVKESK. The V end was cut by 4 bases, the J end by 8 bases, with 11 bases between. This CDR3 spans 12 amino acids. CDR3: CASSPRQDGYTF. CDR3 nucleotide sequence: TGTGCCAGCAGCCCCCGACAGGACGGCTACACCTTC.

The chain combines TRBV28 with TRBJ1-1; D not resolved. The V gene's germline CDR1 is MDHEN and CDR2 SYDVKM. The CDR3 consists of 11 residues. V was trimmed by 7 bases and J by 3 bases, leaving 6 bases between them. The CDR3, as DNA: TGTGCCAGCACCTACCACACTGAAGCTTTCTTT. Translating it yields CASTYHTEAFF.

This chain joins TRBV11-2 and TRBJ2-2; 9 nucleotides agree with TRBD1. V shed 5 bases and J 3 bases; nucleotides not matched to a gene: 10. In germline, CDR1 is SGHAT, CDR2 FQNNGV. The CDR3 is made up of 17 amino acids. CDR3 in DNA: TGTGCCAGCAGCGACGTGAGCGGGACAGGGTACACCGGGGAGCTGTTTTTT. Protein: CASSDVSGTGYTGELFF. Full variable domain (remainder filled in from reference TRBV11-2 and TRBJ2-2): EAGVAQSPRYKIIEKRQSVAFWCNPISGHATLYWYQQILGQGPKLLIQFQNNGVVDDSQLPKDRFSAERLKGVDSTLKIQPAKLEDSAVYLCASSDVSGTGYTGELFFGEGSRLTVL.

The chain employs TRBV5-6 and TRBJ1-6; maybe TRBD1 (5 bases). The V and J ends lost 1 base and 6 bases respectively, with 11 bases between them. The CDR3 length is 15 residues. Looked up from germline, CDR1 is SGHDT and CDR2 is YYEEEE. The CDR3, as DNA: TGTGCCAGCAGCTTGTTTAGGGGACTTAATTCACCCCTCCACTTT. Translation gives CASSLFRGLNSPLHF.

The rearrangement uses TRBV9 and TRBJ2-5; 7 bases match TRBD2. CDR3 length: 16 amino acids. V gave up 4 bases and J gave up 5 bases; unmatched junction bases: 14. CDR1 and CDR2 (germline): SGDLS, YYNGEE. In DNA, the CDR3 is TGTGCCAGCAGCTCCAGTGGGGGGGGACCATTCGAGACCCAGTACTTC. Translating it yields CASSSSGGGPFETQYF.

V and J are TRBV3-1 (or the pseudogene TRBV3-2) and TRBJ2-7; D is possibly TRBD2 (6 bases). Trimming took 4 bases from V and 5 from J, leaving 9 bases between them. Germline V gene sequence: CDR1 LGHDT, CDR2 YNNKEL (reference sequence). The CDR3 covers 12 residues. The CDR3 region is CASSPGGDEQYF. CDR3 DNA sequence: TGTGCCAGCAGCCCCGGGGGTGACGAGCAGTACTTC.

The CDR3 protein is CATSRDSLSTDTQYF. CDR3 DNA sequence: TGTGCCACCAGCCGGGACAGTCTTAGCACAGATACGCAGTATTTT. The V call is TRBV15, the J call TRBJ2-3, with 7 bases identical to TRBD1. This CDR3 spans 15 amino acids. V gave up 5 bases and J gave up 0 bases; unmatched junction bases: 5. The germline V gene has CDR1 LNHNV and CDR2 YYDKDF (reference sequence). Drawing the rest from reference TRBV15 and TRBJ2-3, the complete variable domain is DAMVIQNPRYQVTQFGKPVTLSCSQTLNHNVMYWYQQKSSQAPKLLFHYYDKDFNNEADTPDNFQSRRPNTSFCFLDIRSPGLGDTAMYLCATSRDSLSTDTQYFGPGTRLTVL.

The chain combines TRBV19 with TRBJ2-7; the match to TRBD2 covers 8 bases. V lost 4 bases and J lost 2; bases outside the gene matches: 4. The CDR3 runs to 14 residues. Germline CDR1 is LNHDA and CDR2 is SQIVND (reference sequence). CDR3: CASSRTSSTYEQYF. The DNA for the CDR3 is TGTGCCAGTAGTAGGACTAGCAGCACCTACGAGCAGTACTTC.

The J gene is TRBJ1-3, the V gene TRBV16; 7 positions agree with TRBD1. J lost 1 base, V lost 4 bases, and 4 bases had no gene match. The V gene's germline CDR1 is KGHSY and CDR2 FQNENV. The CDR3 runs 15 residues. The CDR3 region has the DNA TGTGCCAGCAGCCTGCAGGGGGGTTCTGGAAACACCATATATTTT. Translating gives CASSLQGGSGNTIYF.

The rearrangement joins TRBV7-2 to TRBJ1-1; TRBD1 matches 8 bases. Germline V gives CDR1 SGHTA, CDR2 FQGNSA. The ends lost 3 bases at V and 5 bases at J; junction bases unmatched: 8. The CDR3 loop spans 15 amino acids. The CDR3 sequence is CASSLQGAGRTEAFF. The CDR3 DNA follows: TGTGCCAGCAGCTTGCAGGGGGCGGGTAGGACTGAAGCTTTCTTT.

The V gene is TRBV6-2 or TRBV6-3, the J gene TRBJ1-5; no firm D call. Germline lookup yields CDR1 MNHEY and CDR2 SVGEGT. The CDR3 loop spans 14 amino acids. V was clipped by 3 bases and J by 6 bases, with 12 bases between them. DNA for the CDR3: TGTGCCAGCAGTTATTATGAGGGTTCTCAGCCCCAGCATTTT. As protein: CASSYYEGSQPQHF.

J is TRBJ1-1 and V is TRBV27, with D hard to call. V was pared by 2 bases and J by 1 base, with 8 bases between. The CDR3 is 14 amino acids. Germline V lookup: CDR1 MNHEY, CDR2 SMNVEV (reference sequence). CDR3 amino acids: CASSLGLPNTEAFF. Here the CDR3 DNA reads TGTGCCAGCAGTTTAGGACTTCCGAACACTGAAGCTTTCTTT.

CDR3 protein: CASSYLYPGILAKNIQYF. CDR3 bases: TGTGCCAGCAGTTACCTTTATCCGGGGATACTAGCCAAAAACATTCAGTACTTC. The chain employs TRBV6-2 or TRBV6-3 and TRBJ2-4; weak D call: TRBD2 (5 bases). This CDR3 spans 18 amino acids. The V and J ends lost 2 bases and 0 bases respectively, with 17 bases between them. The germline CDR1 and CDR2 sequences are MNHEY and SVGEGT.

The chain recombines TRBV19 with TRBJ2-4, with 9 nucleotides matching TRBD1. The V segment lost 7 bases and the J segment 2 bases; nucleotides outside the gene matches: 9. Germline CDR1 reads LNHDA; CDR2 reads SQIVND (reference sequence). This CDR3 is built from 16 residues. CDR3 loop: CASTLGTGSPKNIQYF. The CDR3 DNA is TGTGCCAGTACCCTAGGGACAGGGAGCCCCAAAAACATTCAGTACTTC. The full variable domain, in which reference TRBV19 and TRBJ2-4 provide the parts outside the CDR3, is DGGITQSPKYLFRKEGQNVTLSCEQNLNHDAMYWYRQDPGQGLRLIYYSQIVNDFQKGDIAEGYSVSREKKESFPLTVTSAQKNPTAFYLCASTLGTGSPKNIQYFGAGTRLSVL.

The gene calls are TRBV10-3 and TRBJ2-3, with D possibly TRBD2 on 5 matching bases. Germline V gives CDR1 ENHRY, CDR2 SYGVKD. This CDR3 has 13 amino acids. V was cut by 6 bases and J by 6 bases, with 13 bases left in between. The CDR3 DNA reads TGTGCCATCAGATCGGGGATATCCGATACGCAGTATTTT. Residues: CAIRSGISDTQYF.

The V call is TRBV6-2 or TRBV6-3, the J call TRBJ2-6; D ambiguous. This CDR3 contains 17 residues. The V gene lost 4 bases and the J gene lost 0 bases, with 13 bases spanning the gap. Germline lookup yields CDR1 MNHEY and CDR2 SVGEGT. CDR3 protein: CASSSPYVLSGANVLTF. CDR3 in DNA: TGTGCCAGCAGTTCCCCCTACGTCCTCTCTGGGGCCAACGTCCTGACTTTC.

This chain joins TRBV29-1 and TRBJ2-1, with D possibly being TRBD2 (6 bases). V lost 6 bases and J lost 5, with 17 bases in between. Germline loops: CDR1 SQVTM, CDR2 ANQGSEA. This CDR3 is built from 14 residues. The CDR3 protein is CSVGTRAGNNEQFF. CDR3 DNA: TGCAGCGTCGGTACTAGGGCGGGGAACAATGAGCAGTTCTTC.

The chain joins TRBV24-1 to TRBJ1-2; tentative D call: TRBD1 (5 bases). CDR1 is KGHDR, CDR2 SFDVKD, per germline. CDR3 length: 14 residues. With 2 bases removed from V and 7 bases from J, the gap between germline ends came to 13 bases. The CDR3 nucleotides read TGTGCCACCAGTGATTGGGGCAGGGAGGTTGGCTACACCTTC. Translated: CATSDWGREVGYTF.